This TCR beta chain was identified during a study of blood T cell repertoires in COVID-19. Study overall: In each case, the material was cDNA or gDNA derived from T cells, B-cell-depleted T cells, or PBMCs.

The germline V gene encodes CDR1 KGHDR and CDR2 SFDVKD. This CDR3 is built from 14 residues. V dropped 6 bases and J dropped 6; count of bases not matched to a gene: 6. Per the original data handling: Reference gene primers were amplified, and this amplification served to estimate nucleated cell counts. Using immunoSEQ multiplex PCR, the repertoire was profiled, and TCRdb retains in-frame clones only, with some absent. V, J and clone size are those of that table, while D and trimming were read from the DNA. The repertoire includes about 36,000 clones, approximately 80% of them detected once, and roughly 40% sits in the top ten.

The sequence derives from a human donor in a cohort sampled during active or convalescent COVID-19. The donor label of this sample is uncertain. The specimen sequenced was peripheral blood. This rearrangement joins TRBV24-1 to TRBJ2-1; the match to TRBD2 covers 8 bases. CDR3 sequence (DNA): TGTGCCACCAGTACCGGGACTAGTCTCAATGAGCAGTTCTTC. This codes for CATSTGTSLNEQFF.